The TCR beta chain described here comes from a study of control samples from healthy donors and cancer patients. TCRdb keeps only in-frame clones here, not all; method: immunoSEQ multiplex PCR. The sample includes 80,000 to 100,000 clones, around 88% of them seen just once. V was shortened by 4 bases and J by 2 bases, with 6 bases between the two germline ends. This CDR3 is 13 amino acids long. Germline-derived CDR1 and CDR2 are LNHNV and YYDKDF (reference sequence). What was sequenced was blood. The V call is TRBV15, the J call TRBJ1-3; D is uncertain. This clonotype originated in a young man in good health. The CDR3 DNA reads TGTGCCACCAGCACGGGGACTGGAAACACCATATATTTT. Translation: CATSTGTGNTIYF. Drawing the rest from reference TRBV15 and TRBJ1-3, the complete variable domain is DAMVIQNPRYQVTQFGKPVTLSCSQTLNHNVMYWYQQKSSQAPKLLFHYYDKDFNNEADTPDNFQSRRPNTSFCFLDIRSPGLGDTAMYLCATSTGTGNTIYFGEGSWLTVV.